This T cell receptor beta chain derives from a study of OX40 agonist ivuxolimab in advanced cancers. Whole-study findings and limits: The antigen specificity of the peripheral T cells (those that were expanded) was not determined.

With respect to this clone: Its antigen is unidentified.

Here immunoSEQ multiplex PCR was the method, and the copy in TCRdb shows in-frame clones only, minus some. The table includes approximately 72,000 clones, approximately 80% detected once. The CDR3 extends over 13 amino acids. Germline-derived CDR1 and CDR2 are MNHEY and SVGAGI. The V end was cut by 6 bases, the J end by 3 bases, with 12 bases between. The source of this sequence is an adult with an advanced solid tumor such as melanoma, head and neck, liver or kidney cancer. This material consisted of CD4+ or CD8+ T cells sorted from blood, taken in a trial of the OX40 agonist ivuxolimab. This chain connects TRBV6-5 to TRBJ2-7; D gene unclear. For the CDR3, the DNA is TGTGCCAGCAGCAACATTGGTTTCTACGAGCAGTACTTC. Translation gives CASSNIGFYEQYF.